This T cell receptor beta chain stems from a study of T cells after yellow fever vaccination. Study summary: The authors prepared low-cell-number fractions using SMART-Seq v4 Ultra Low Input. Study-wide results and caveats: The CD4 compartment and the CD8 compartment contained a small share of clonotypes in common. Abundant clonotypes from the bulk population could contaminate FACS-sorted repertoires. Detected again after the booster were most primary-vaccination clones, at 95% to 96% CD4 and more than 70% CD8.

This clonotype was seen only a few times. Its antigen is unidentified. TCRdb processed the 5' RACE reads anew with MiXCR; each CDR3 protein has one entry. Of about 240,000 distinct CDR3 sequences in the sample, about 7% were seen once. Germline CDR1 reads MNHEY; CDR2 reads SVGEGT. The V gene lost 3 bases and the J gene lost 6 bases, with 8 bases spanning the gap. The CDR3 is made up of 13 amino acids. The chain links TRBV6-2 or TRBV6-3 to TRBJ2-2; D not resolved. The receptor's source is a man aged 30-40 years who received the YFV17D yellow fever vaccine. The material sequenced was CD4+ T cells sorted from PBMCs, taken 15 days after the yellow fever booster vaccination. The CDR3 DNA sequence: TGTGCCAGCAGTTATGTGTTCGCCGGGGAGCTGTTTTTT. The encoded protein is CASSYVFAGELFF.